The source of this TCR beta chain is a study of blood T cell repertoires in COVID-19. Only in-frame clones appear in the TCRdb table, and some are missing; sequencing was by immunoSEQ multiplex PCR. This table has roughly 240,000 clones, 70% to 85% appearing once. This clone has only a few counts. Sequencing was done on a sample of peripheral blood. This receptor was identified in a woman aged 80 or older with acute or convalescent COVID-19.

The chain's CDR3 is CASSLQSGGEKYGYTF. CDR3 nucleotide sequence: TGTGCCAGCAGCCTACAGTCAGGGGGCGAGAAGTATGGCTACACCTTC. V is TRBV28 and J is TRBJ1-2; 8 nucleotides agree with TRBD1. V lost 6 bases and J lost 5; bases outside the gene matches: 14. CDR1 MDHEN and CDR2 SYDVKM come from the germline V gene. The CDR3 is 16 amino acids.